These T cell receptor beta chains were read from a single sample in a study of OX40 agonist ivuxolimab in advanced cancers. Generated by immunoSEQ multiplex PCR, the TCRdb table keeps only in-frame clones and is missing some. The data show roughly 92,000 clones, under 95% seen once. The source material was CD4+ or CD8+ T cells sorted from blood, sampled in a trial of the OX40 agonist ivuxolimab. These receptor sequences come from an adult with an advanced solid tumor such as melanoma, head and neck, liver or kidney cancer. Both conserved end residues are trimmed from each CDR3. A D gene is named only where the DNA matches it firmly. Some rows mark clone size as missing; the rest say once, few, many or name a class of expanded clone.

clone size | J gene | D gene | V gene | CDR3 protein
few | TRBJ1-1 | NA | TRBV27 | ASRTGIMSTEAF
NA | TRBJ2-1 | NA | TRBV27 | ASSLIDGEQF
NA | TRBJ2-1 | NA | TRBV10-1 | ASSEVGGSGNEQF
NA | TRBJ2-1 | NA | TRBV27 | ASSVYKASYNEQF
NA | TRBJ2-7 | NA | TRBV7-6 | ASSPTDSGEQY
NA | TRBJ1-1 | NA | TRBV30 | AWSVGTEAF
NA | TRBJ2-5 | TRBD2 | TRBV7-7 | ASSSLGLQETQY
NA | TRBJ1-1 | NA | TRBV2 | ATGQFEAF
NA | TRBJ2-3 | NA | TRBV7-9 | ASSLPGFTPDTQY
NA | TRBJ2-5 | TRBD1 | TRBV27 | ASSFTTGAGETQY
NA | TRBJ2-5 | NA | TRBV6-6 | ASSSNQETQY
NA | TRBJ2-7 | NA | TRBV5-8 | ASSLGQGLTYEQY
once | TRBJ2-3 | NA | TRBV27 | ASSIGTAKTTQY
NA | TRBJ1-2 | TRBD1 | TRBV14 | ASSQLRMGDRSFGYT
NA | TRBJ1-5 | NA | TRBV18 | ASSPDSNQPQH
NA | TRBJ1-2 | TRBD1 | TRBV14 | ASSLIPQGQVIGWDGYT
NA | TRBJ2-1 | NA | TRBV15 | ATSRDTHEQF
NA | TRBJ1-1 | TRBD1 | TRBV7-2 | ASSLMAQGFGFKNTEAF
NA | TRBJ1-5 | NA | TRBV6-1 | ASSEKRRGNQPQH
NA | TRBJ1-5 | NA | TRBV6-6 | ASSLSTGSQPQH
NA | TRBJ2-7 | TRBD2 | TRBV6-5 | ASSYAAGTYYEQY
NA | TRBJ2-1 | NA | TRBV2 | ASPAATSYNEQF
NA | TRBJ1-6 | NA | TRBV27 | ASSFRGGETPLH
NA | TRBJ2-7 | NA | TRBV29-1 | SVEGTGSNYEQY
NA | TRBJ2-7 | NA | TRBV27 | ASSRQGYEQY
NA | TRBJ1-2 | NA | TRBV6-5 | ASSYSGGDYGYT
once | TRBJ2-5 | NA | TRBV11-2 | ASSLVGGAPEETQY
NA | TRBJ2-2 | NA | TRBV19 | ASSLWGNGELF
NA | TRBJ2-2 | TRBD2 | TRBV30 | ACSVSGGGILSTGELF
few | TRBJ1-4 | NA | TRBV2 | ASSEPRKNEKLF
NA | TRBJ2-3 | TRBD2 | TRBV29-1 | SGTHTSGSTDTQY
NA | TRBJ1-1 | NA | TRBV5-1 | ASSLGRGNTEAF
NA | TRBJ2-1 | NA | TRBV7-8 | ASKMPYNEQF
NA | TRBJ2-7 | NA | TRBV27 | ASSFGLFGSYEQY
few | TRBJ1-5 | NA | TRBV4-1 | ASSQYTNQPQH
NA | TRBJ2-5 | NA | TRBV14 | ASSQVHQETQY
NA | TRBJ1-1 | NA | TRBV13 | ASSLSPVNTEAF
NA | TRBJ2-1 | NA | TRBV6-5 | ASRTGLWGEQF
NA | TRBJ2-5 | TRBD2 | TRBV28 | ASLAGLAGKETQY
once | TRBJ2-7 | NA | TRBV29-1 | SVIGGEQY
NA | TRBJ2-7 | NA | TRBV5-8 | ASSLAAGRTSYEQY
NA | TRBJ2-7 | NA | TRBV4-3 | ASSQDGGRETPYEQY
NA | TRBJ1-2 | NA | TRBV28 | ASSFRQSGYGYT
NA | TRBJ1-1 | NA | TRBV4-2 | ASSQELNTEAF
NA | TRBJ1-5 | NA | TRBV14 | ASSQALRDSNQPQH
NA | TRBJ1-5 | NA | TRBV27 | ASSFGGDQPQH
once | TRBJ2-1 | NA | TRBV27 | ASSFYDEQF
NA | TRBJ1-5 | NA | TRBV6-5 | ASSPRDFGNQPQH
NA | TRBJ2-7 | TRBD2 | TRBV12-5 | ASGFRLAGHSYEQY
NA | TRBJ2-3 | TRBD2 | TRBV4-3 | ASSQGGGDTQY
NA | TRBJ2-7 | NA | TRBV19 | ASRAGHLGEQY
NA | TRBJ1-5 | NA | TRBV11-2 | ASSLDSGQPQH
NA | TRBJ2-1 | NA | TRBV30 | AWSVREQVNEQF
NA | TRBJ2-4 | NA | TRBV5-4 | ASSLGQEQD
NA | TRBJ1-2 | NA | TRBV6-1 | ASSEPPEGYT